This T cell receptor (beta chain) was profiled in a study of memory CD4+ T cells and cytomegalovirus serostatus. General observations from the study: Median bootstrapped AUC for CMV status was roughly 0.95 originally, around 0.91 US-trained.

The sort gate was single viable CD3+CD4+CD8-CD45RO+ cells for memory CD4+ T cells. This clone appeared once. As yet, its antigen is unknown. The method was immunoSEQ multiplex PCR; TCRdb's version includes in-frame clones alone and lacks a portion of them. This sample has tens of thousands of clones; roughly 84% occur once, and the top ten carry just under 0.5%. The CDR3 runs to 18 residues. V was pared by 1 base and J by 0 bases, with 16 bases between. In germline, CDR1 is SGHVS, CDR2 FNYEAQ. The chain is built from TRBV7-6 and TRBJ2-1, with D perhaps matching TRBD1 (5 bases). The TCR comes from an adult in good health and CMV-seronegative. Some clones in this sample may be carry-over from other donors' samples. Input material: memory CD4+ T cells from blood. The CDR3 coding sequence is TGTGCCAGCAGCTTAGTACAGGCCACAGAGAGCTCCTACAATGAGCAGTTCTTC. Its protein is CASSLVQATESSYNEQFF.